The 24 T cell receptor beta chains presented below share a single source sample, sequenced in a study of shared clonotypes between healthy human individuals. Generated by immunoSEQ multiplex PCR, the TCRdb table keeps only in-frame clones and is missing some. The sample holds over a million clones, 98% seen once. Sequencing used naive CD4+ T cells sorted from blood. The sample's subset: CD45RA+ positively selected. Every receptor here comes from a man aged 25-40 years in good health.

This chain joins TRBV11-2 and TRBJ2-6; TRBD1 matches at 10 bases. The V segment lost 1 base and the J segment 4 bases; nucleotides outside the gene matches: 7. The CDR3 has 18 amino acids. CDR1 and CDR2 from the germline V gene are SGHAT and FQNNGV. The CDR3 DNA sequence: TGTGCCAGCAGCTTAGCCAGACAGGGGGCGAGCGGGGCCAACGTCCTGACTTTC. Translating it yields CASSLARQGASGANVLTF.

This clone was seen just once. The V and J genes are TRBV28 and TRBJ2-2, with TRBD1 matching over 9 bases. Looked up from germline, CDR1 is MDHEN and CDR2 is SYDVKM. This CDR3 is 14 amino acids long. Germline trimming cut 6 bases from V and 6 bases from J; bases unmatched to any gene: 5. CDR3 region: CASRRDRAAGELFF. The CDR3 bases are TGTGCCAGCAGACGGGACAGGGCGGCCGGGGAGCTGTTTTTT.

J is TRBJ2-3 and V is TRBV29-1, with 8 bases that match TRBD2. The length of the CDR3 is 15 residues. CDR1 and CDR2 from the germline V gene are SQVTM and ANQGSEA. V lost 0 bases and J lost 1; bases outside the gene matches: 3. The CDR3 sequence: CSVEDRGGRTDTQYF. The CDR3 DNA follows: TGCAGCGTTGAAGATCGGGGGGGACGCACAGATACGCAGTATTTT.

The CDR3 bases are TGTGCCATCCTAGGGGGCGACAGGGGCTATGGCTACACCTTC. It translates to CAILGGDRGYGYTF. The chain combines TRBV10-3 with TRBJ1-2, with 8 nucleotides matching TRBD1. Germline V lookup: CDR1 ENHRY, CDR2 SYGVKD. This CDR3 region has 14 residues. V trimming: 8 bases; J trimming: 4 bases; junction bases outside the gene matches: 9.

The chain couples TRBV18 to TRBJ2-7; D not resolved. Germline CDR1 and CDR2: KGHSH and LQKENI. The CDR3 loop spans 15 amino acids. The V end was cut by 3 bases, the J end by 3 bases, with 15 bases between. The CDR3 DNA is TGTGCCAGCTCACCCGCAGGATCTCCCGGCTACGAGCAGTACTTC. Encoded protein: CASSPAGSPGYEQYF.

Remarks on this clone: The same CDR3 arises from other DNA sequences in this sample as well. CDR3 region: CASSPTGDYGYTF. The CDR3, as DNA: TGTGCCAGCAGTCCTACAGGGGACTATGGCTACACCTTC. The rearrangement links TRBV27 to TRBJ1-2; 7 nucleotides agree with TRBD1. The CDR3 covers 13 residues. Germline CDR1 reads MNHEY; CDR2 reads SMNVEV (reference sequence). J lost 3 bases, V lost 5 bases, and 3 bases had no gene match.

The chain has TRBV7-8 and TRBJ2-7; D is undetermined. This CDR3 is 14 amino acids long. The germline gives CDR1 SGHVS, CDR2 FQNEAQ. V gave up 1 base and J gave up 4 bases, with 11 bases separating them. The CDR3 loop reads CASSLVFSSYEQYF. As DNA, the CDR3 is TGTGCCAGCAGCTTAGTTTTTAGCAGTTACGAGCAGTACTTC.

Concerning this clone itself: This CDR3 is also generated by other DNA sequences in the sample. The J gene is TRBJ1-4, the V gene TRBV6-5; maybe TRBD1 (6 bases). V was shortened by 2 bases and J by 7 bases, with 14 bases between the two germline ends. The length of the CDR3 is 15 residues. Germline V lookup: CDR1 MNHEY, CDR2 SVGAGI. The DNA for the CDR3 is TGTGCCAGCAGTTACGGGGGGGGCGCGGGTGAAAAACTGTTTTTT. It translates to CASSYGGGAGEKLFF.

The chain is built from TRBV5-8 and TRBJ2-1; D perhaps matches TRBD1 (7 bases). The CDR3 extends over 15 amino acids. In germline, CDR1 is SGHTS, CDR2 YDEGEE. Trimming stripped 4 bases from V and 7 bases from J, with 18 bases between. The CDR3 DNA sequence: TGTGCCAGCAGCCCTCGACGGAGGGGGCCGAATGAGCAGTTCTTC. It codes for CASSPRRRGPNEQFF.

The rearrangement links TRBV6-1 to TRBJ2-2; D perhaps matches TRBD1 (5 bases). V dropped 2 bases and J dropped 13 bases, with 14 bases sitting between them. Germline assignment: CDR1 MNHNS and CDR2 SASEGT. The CDR3 runs 13 residues. In nucleotides, the CDR3 is TGTGCCAGCAGTGAATGGGCGCAGGGTCGGCTGTTTTTT. Translation: CASSEWAQGRLFF.

The genes are TRBV5-4 and TRBJ2-3; TRBD1 aligns across 9 bases. CDR3 length equals 17 residues. Germline-derived CDR1 and CDR2 are SGHNT and YYREEE (reference sequence). Trimming took 4 bases from V and 1 from J; bases not matched to a gene: 10. CDR3 nucleotides: TGTGCCAGCAGCCCTACTCCGGGACAGGGCCGCACAGATACGCAGTATTTT. It codes for CASSPTPGQGRTDTQYF.

With regard to this clone: At the DNA level, this CDR3 is encoded by other sequences in the same sample as well. The gene calls are TRBV5-1 and TRBJ2-7; 7 bases map to TRBD1. V shed 0 bases, J shed 3 bases, and the junction held 6 bases outside the gene matches. The CDR3 is 15 amino acids. CDR1 and CDR2 (germline): SGHRS, YFSETQ. The CDR3 here is CASSLGTGLSYEQYF. In DNA form, the CDR3 reads TGCGCCAGCAGCTTGGGGACAGGTCTAAGCTACGAGCAGTACTTC.

Worth noting for this clone: At the DNA level, this CDR3 is encoded by other sequences in the same sample as well. This sequence joins TRBV28 and TRBJ2-7; 9 positions match TRBD1. CDR1 MDHEN and CDR2 SYDVKM come from the germline V gene. The ends lost 2 bases at V and 3 bases at J; junction bases unmatched: 5. This CDR3 has 15 residues. This chain's CDR3 is CASSLGGQGGYEQYF. CDR3 coding DNA: TGTGCCAGCAGTTTAGGGGGACAGGGTGGCTACGAGCAGTACTTC.

The rearrangement links TRBV2 to TRBJ2-7, with D unclear. Looked up from germline, CDR1 is SNHLY and CDR2 is FYNNEI. The germline V and J ends were trimmed by 6 bases and 8 bases, with 14 bases remaining between them. The CDR3 is made up of 12 amino acids. The CDR3 loop reads CASRPDEIKQYF. In DNA form, the CDR3 reads TGTGCCAGCAGACCCGACGAGATCAAGCAGTACTTC.

About this clone: Other DNA sequences from this sample encode an identical CDR3 as well. The chain joins TRBV5-1 to TRBJ1-4; 8 bases line up with TRBD1. The CDR3 totals 14 residues. Trimming cost V 3 bases and J 2 bases; bases outside gene matches: 0. Germline loops: CDR1 SGHRS, CDR2 YFSETQ. The chain's CDR3 is CASSWTGTNEKLFF. The CDR3 region has the DNA TGCGCCAGCAGCTGGACAGGGACTAATGAAAAACTGTTTTTT.

This clone is a singleton in its sample. The chain uses TRBV4-3 and TRBJ2-2; no firm D call. CDR3 length: 16 residues. Germline loops: CDR1 LGHNA, CDR2 YSLEER. V lost 3 bases to trimming and J lost 3 bases, with 14 bases between them. This CDR3 reads CASSQAPGIDTGELFF. CDR3 sequence (DNA): TGCGCCAGCAGCCAGGCCCCTGGGATAGACACCGGGGAGCTGTTTTTT.

The chain couples TRBV4-1 to TRBJ2-3; D is perhaps TRBD1 or TRBD2 (6 bases each). The CDR3 runs to 14 residues. V lost 10 bases and J lost 5, with 19 bases in between. CDR1 is MGHRA, CDR2 YSYEKL, per germline. CDR3 nucleotides: TGCGCCACTGGGAGAGGGGGGCAGGGAGATACGCAGTATTTT. Translation gives CATGRGGQGDTQYF.

The rearrangement uses TRBV28 and TRBJ2-7; D possibly corresponds to TRBD1 (6 bases). CDR1 and CDR2 (germline): MDHEN, SYDVKM. The germline V and J ends were trimmed by 9 bases and 3 bases, with 12 bases remaining between them. There are 12 residues in the CDR3. CDR3 protein: CASGQINYEQYF. Here the CDR3 DNA reads TGTGCCAGTGGACAGATAAACTACGAGCAGTACTTC.

This clone occurred once. The J gene is TRBJ2-5, the V gene TRBV19; the D gene is possibly TRBD2 (5 bases). V was shortened by 7 bases and J by 7 bases, with 25 bases between the two germline ends. The CDR3 length is 16 residues. The V gene's germline CDR1 is LNHDA and CDR2 SQIVND (reference sequence). This CDR3 reads CASTSVRALGVGTQYF. CDR3 DNA: TGTGCCAGTACGTCTGTCCGGGCCCTCGGGGTAGGGACCCAGTACTTC.

The rearrangement links TRBV4-3 to TRBJ1-4, with no clear D. The V gene lost 4 bases and the J gene lost 4 bases, with 10 bases spanning the gap. Looked up from germline, CDR1 is LGHNA and CDR2 is YSLEER. CDR3 size: 14 residues. The CDR3 reads CASSLDWDNEKLFF. The DNA of the CDR3 is TGCGCCAGCAGCCTGGACTGGGATAATGAAAAACTGTTTTTT.

The rearrangement joins TRBV5-8 to TRBJ2-1; D remains unclear. CDR3 length: 13 residues. Looked up from germline, CDR1 is SGHTS and CDR2 is YDEGEE. V lost 3 bases and J lost 6, with 10 bases in between. CDR3 residues: CASSYHVINEQFF. CDR3 nucleotides: TGTGCCAGCAGCTACCATGTAATCAATGAGCAGTTCTTC.

This chain joins TRBV15 and TRBJ1-2; weak D call: TRBD1 (5 bases). The V gene lost 0 bases and the J gene lost 4 bases, with 9 bases spanning the gap. The CDR3 totals 14 residues. Germline CDR1 reads LNHNV; CDR2 reads YYDKDF (reference sequence). CDR3 DNA sequence: TGTGCCACCAGCAGAGACCGACAGTCCTATGGCTACACCTTC. This encodes CATSRDRQSYGYTF.

This clone was detected once. This rearrangement joins TRBV9 to TRBJ2-7; 9 positions agree with TRBD2. CDR3 size: 16 residues. V lost 3 bases to trimming and J lost 2 bases; unmatched junction nucleotides: 9. The V gene's germline CDR1 is SGDLS and CDR2 YYNGEE. CDR3 DNA sequence: TGTGCCAGCAGCGAGTCTCCGACTAGCGGTACCTACGAGCAGTACTTC. Translating it yields CASSESPTSGTYEQYF.

The chain's CDR3 is CASTTGDTEAFF. As DNA, the CDR3 is TGTGCCAGCACGACAGGGGATACTGAAGCTTTCTTT. The chain employs TRBV4-2 and TRBJ1-1; TRBD1 matches at 8 bases. J lost 5 bases, V lost 7 bases, and 3 bases had no gene match. The germline CDR1 and CDR2 sequences are LGHNA and YNFKEQ. The CDR3 length is 12 residues.